The TCR beta chain described here comes from a study of T cell changes during pregnancy in multiple sclerosis. The germline gives CDR1 SGHAT, CDR2 FQNNGV. CDR3 length: 12 amino acids. Between the trimmed V and J ends, which lost 2 bases and 3 bases, there was a span of 4 bases. The protocol was immunoSEQ multiplex PCR, while the TCRdb copy is restricted to in-frame clones and leaves out a portion. The data contain 36,000 or so clones, almost 95% of them singletons. The receptor was isolated from a female donor with multiple sclerosis, enrolled in a pregnancy study. Sequenced input: PBMCs (not recorded whether the cells were cultured). The genes are TRBV11-2 and TRBJ1-1; D is uncertain. CDR3 residues: CASSLTYTEAFF. Written as DNA, the CDR3 is TGTGCCAGCAGCTTAACATACACTGAAGCTTTCTTT.